This T cell receptor (beta chain) appears in the sequencing data of a study of T cell changes during pregnancy in multiple sclerosis. Using immunoSEQ multiplex PCR, the repertoire was profiled, and TCRdb retains in-frame clones only, with some absent. The top ten hold 1.5% of the sample, which has about 120,000 clones, around nine tenths seen once. The length of the CDR3 is 16 residues. V was pared by 1 base and J by 5 bases, with 17 bases between. Germline V gives CDR1 MNHNS, CDR2 SASEGT. The sequence was collected from a female donor with multiple sclerosis, enrolled in a pregnancy study. The specimen comprised peripheral blood, sampled in the third trimester of pregnancy. V usage is TRBV6-1 and J usage is TRBJ2-5; possible D gene TRBD2, 6 bases. This chain's CDR3 is CASSEVHAGRRETQYF. In nucleotides, the CDR3 is TGTGCCAGCAGTGAAGTTCATGCAGGGAGGCGGGAGACCCAGTACTTC.